This T cell receptor beta chain appears in the sequencing data of a study of human T cells and chemical hapten exposure. About the study: Among samples, TCR yields varied mainly because of small differences in pooled library volume.

TCRdb redid the calling of the RACE reads with MiXCR, one entry per CDR3 protein. Of nearly 55,000 distinct CDR3 sequences detected, 9.9% appear once; the ten largest clones hold about 1.7%. This clonotype was recorded many times. The antigen is undetermined. Stated time point: patch test 2, 6 weeks after DPC sensitization. Indicated treatment: therapeutic diphenylcyclopropenone sensitization with weekly scalp DPC. Trimming stripped 4 bases from V and 2 bases from J, with 14 bases between. In germline, CDR1 is SGHTA, CDR2 FQGNSA. The CDR3 length is 15 residues. General study results and limits: While controls formed fewer of them, expanded TCRs formed significantly more large CDR3 similarity clusters. The immune response of these alopecia patients might not match healthy individuals'.

The receptor's source is a woman in her 50s with alopecia areata. Some clones in this sample may be carry-over from other donors' samples. The input for sequencing was whole blood, taken in connection with sensitization to the hapten diphenylcyclopropenone (DPC). The chain carries TRBV7-2 and TRBJ1-2, with D perhaps matching TRBD1 (6 bases). DNA for the CDR3: TGTGCCAGCAGCTCCCTCGACAGGAACAACTATGGCTACACCTTC. Protein sequence: CASSSLDRNNYGYTF.